This T cell receptor (beta chain) was identified during a study of cytomegalovirus exposure and HLA in healthy donors. For the study at large: From HLA-typed donors, an early data release held approximately 85 million unique TCRs. The study's findings and limits: In a later analysis, across HLA loci, associated TCR counts were highest for DRB1, lowest for HLA-C. A later analysis showed HLA-associated TCR beta chains outstripping equally common others in clonal expansion. One variant, a missense change in DCLRE1C, was linked in a later analysis to TCR beta V- and J-gene trimming.

Regarding this clone: Its antigen remains unidentified.

The trim removed 4 bases at V and 3 bases at J, leaving 3 bases unmatched. CDR3 size: 14 residues. Germline CDR1 and CDR2: LNHDA and SQIVND (reference sequence). The PCR contained 60 Vbeta and 13 Jbeta primers. The data were produced by immunoSEQ multiplex PCR, yet TCRdb's version contains in-frame clones alone and is incomplete. The repertoire holds roughly 160,000 clones, with roughly 70% as singletons. V gene TRBV19 combines with J gene TRBJ2-3, with TRBD1 matching 8 bases. This receptor was identified in a girl aged 5 to 17 in good health and CMV-seronegative. Source material: PBMCs. CDR3 protein: CASSKGQATDTQYF. CDR3 bases: TGTGCCAGTAGTAAGGGACAGGCGACAGATACGCAGTATTTT.